This entry lists 5 T cell receptor beta chains sequenced from one sample in a study of CXCR3-negative and CXCR3-positive naive CD8 T cells. UMI-labeled 5' RACE yielded the TRB cDNA libraries. TCRdb re-called the 5' RACE reads and catalogs CDR3 proteins one per entry, DNA excluded. The sample has approximately 100,000 distinct CDR3 sequences; the top ten hold approximately 0.36%. The antigens these receptors bind are not known. General observations from the study: Hydrophobicity of TRB CDR3s was greater in CXCR3-positive naive cells than in CXCR3-negative naive cells.

Specimen: naive CXCR3+ CD8+ T cells from blood. This sample's subset: CD45RO-CCR7+CD27+CD95- naive CD8+ T cells expressing CXCR3 (TNR3+). The receptors shown here come from a human donor in good health. Some clones in this sample may be carry-over from other donors' samples.

This rearrangement joins TRBV4-3 to TRBJ1-1. The CDR3 runs 14 residues. Germline V gene lookup returns CDR1 LGHNA and CDR2 YSLEER. CDR3 amino acids: CASSQEGTLTEAFF.

The rearrangement links TRBV28 to TRBJ2-1; without DNA, the TCRdb call of TRBD2 cannot be checked. Germline V CDR1 and CDR2: MDHEN, SYDVKM. CDR3 length: 16 residues. The CDR3: CASSLSSSFGYNEQFF.

V is TRBV3-1 and J is TRBJ2-7. Germline V lookup: CDR1 LGHDT, CDR2 YNNKEL (reference sequence). This CDR3 spans 13 amino acids. The CDR3 protein is CASSQDPTYEQYF.

The genes are TRBV19 and TRBJ2-7. The CDR3 length is 14 residues. Germline CDR1 LNHDA, CDR2 SQIVND (reference sequence). This CDR3 reads CASSITPGLYEQYF.

The chain recombines TRBV29-1 with TRBJ2-1; TCRdb selects TRBD1, and the lack of DNA leaves this call unchecked. The CDR3 extends over 14 amino acids. CDR1 is SQVTM and CDR2 is ANQGSEA in the germline V gene. CDR3: CSAIRGPPYNEQFF.